The 7 T cell receptor beta chains listed next were all sequenced from one sample in a study of CD8 T cells in ankylosing spondylitis. Broader study findings: Ankylosing spondylitis blood appeared to be characterized by a TCR beta motif of roughly eight highly homologous variants.

TCRdb analysed the 5' RACE reads with MiXCR anew, one entry per CDR3 protein. The table has about 700,000 distinct CDR3 sequences, around a fifth seen once. No antigens are known for them. Sequenced material: blood, either unsorted or a sorted T cell fraction (not recorded which). The receptors derive from a male donor with ankylosing spondylitis.

The V gene is TRBV20-1, the J gene TRBJ2-4; TRBD2 matches at 13 bases. Germline CDR1 and CDR2: DFQATT and SNEGSKA (reference sequence). The length of the CDR3 is 17 residues. J gave up 1 base and V 0 bases, and 3 bases lay outside the gene matches. This CDR3 is CSAREPLAGGAKNIQYF. The DNA for the CDR3 is TGCAGTGCTAGAGAACCACTAGCGGGGGGGGCCAAAAACATTCAGTACTTC.

V gene TRBV3-1 combines with J gene TRBJ2-3, with D uncertain. Trimming removed 0 bases from V and 1 base from J, with 8 bases in between. The CDR3 has 15 amino acids. Germline CDR1 is LGHDT and CDR2 is YNNKEL (reference sequence). The CDR3 sequence is CASSQDQVCTDTQYF. As DNA, the CDR3 is TGTGCCAGCAGCCAAGATCAGGTGTGCACAGATACGCAGTATTTT.

The gene calls are TRBV20-1 and TRBJ2-5; 8 positions agree with TRBD2. This CDR3 spans 19 amino acids. Per the germline V gene, CDR1 is DFQATT and CDR2 is SNEGSKA (reference sequence). V dropped 0 bases and J dropped 4; count of bases not matched to a gene: 19. CDR3 loop: CSARDLLGLAGGPRETQYF. The CDR3 coding sequence is TGCAGTGCTAGAGACCTGCTTGGGCTAGCGGGCGGCCCAAGAGAGACCCAGTACTTC.

This chain connects TRBV20-1 to TRBJ1-1, with a weak D call TRBD1 (5 bases). Looked up from germline, CDR1 is DFQATT and CDR2 is SNEGSKA (reference sequence). Trimming took 4 bases from V and 7 from J, leaving 22 bases between them. The CDR3 consists of 15 residues. The CDR3 spells CSATGGSGLANEAFF. CDR3 in DNA: TGCAGTGCTACGGGGGGATCTGGGTTGGCGAATGAAGCTTTCTTT.

The chain employs TRBV20-1 and TRBJ1-1, with D possibly being TRBD1 (5 bases). Germline values: CDR1 DFQATT, CDR2 SNEGSKA (reference sequence). CDR3 length: 14 amino acids. Trimming left V 5 bases short and J 3 bases short, with 16 bases between. The CDR3 reads CSAQTSGLDTEAFF. The CDR3 coding sequence is TGCAGTGCTCAAACCTCAGGGTTAGACACTGAAGCTTTCTTT.

This clonotype was counted a few times. The chain links TRBV29-1 to TRBJ2-7; D might be TRBD2 (6 bases). The CDR3 runs 13 residues. Between the trimmed V and J ends, which lost 1 base and 2 bases, there was a span of 9 bases. From germline, CDR1 is SQVTM and CDR2 ANQGSEA. The CDR3 region is CSVEAGVPYEQYF. The CDR3 region has the DNA TGCAGCGTTGAAGCGGGAGTTCCCTACGAGCAGTACTTC.

The chain combines TRBV5-1 with TRBJ2-7; 8 nucleotides agree with TRBD2. This CDR3 has 15 residues. Looked up from germline, CDR1 is SGHRS and CDR2 is YFSETQ. The J segment lost 3 bases and the V segment lost 4 bases, leaving 9 bases of the junction unmatched. The CDR3, as DNA: TGCGCCAGCAGCGAGGCCGGACTAGCCCGCTACGAGCAGTACTTC. Translated: CASSEAGLARYEQYF.